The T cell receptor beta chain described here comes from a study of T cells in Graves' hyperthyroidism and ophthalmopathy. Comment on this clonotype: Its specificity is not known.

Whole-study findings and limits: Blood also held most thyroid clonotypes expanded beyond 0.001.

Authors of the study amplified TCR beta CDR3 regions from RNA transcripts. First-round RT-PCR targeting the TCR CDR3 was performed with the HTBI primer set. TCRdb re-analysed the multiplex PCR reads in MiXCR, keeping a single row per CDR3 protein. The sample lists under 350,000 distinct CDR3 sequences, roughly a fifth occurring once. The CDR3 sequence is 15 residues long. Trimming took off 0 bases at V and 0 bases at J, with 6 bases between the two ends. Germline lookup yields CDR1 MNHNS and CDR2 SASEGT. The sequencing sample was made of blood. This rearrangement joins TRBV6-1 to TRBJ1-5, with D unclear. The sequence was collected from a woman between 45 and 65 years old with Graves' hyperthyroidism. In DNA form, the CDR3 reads TGTGCCAGCAGTGAAGCGGTGAATAGCAATCAGCCCCAGCATTTT. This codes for CASSEAVNSNQPQHF.